A few counts support the clone carrying this T cell receptor beta chain. Random hexamers were used to reverse transcribe an amount of roughly 0.45 to 1 ug RNA. Across 54 Vbeta and 13 Jbeta, immunoSEQ multiplex PCR amplified TCR beta CDR3. MiXCR, applied by TCRdb to the immunoSEQ multiplex PCR reads, yields one record per CDR3 protein. This sample yields fewer than 100,000 distinct CDR3 sequences, of which 91% are seen a single time; around 0.5% belongs to the top ten. This sample is drawn from a study of CD8 T cells in Susac syndrome. Negative isolation yielded CD8+ and CD4+ T cells; FACS enriched TEMRA cells. Per germline, CDR1 SGHAT and CDR2 FQNNGV. The junction had 4 bases not matched to a gene; V was cut back by 5 bases and J by 3 bases. CDR3 length: 14 amino acids.

This sequence originates from a human donor with multiple sclerosis. Material for sequencing was CD8+ T cells from PBMCs. This chain connects TRBV11-2 to TRBJ2-1; 7 positions agree with TRBD2. The CDR3 region is CASSPGGDYNEQFF. For the CDR3, the DNA is TGTGCCAGCAGCCCTGGGGGGGACTACAATGAGCAGTTCTTC.